This T cell receptor beta chain appears in the sequencing data of a study of response to subunit inactivated influenza vaccine. Germline V gene sequence: CDR1 SGHAT, CDR2 FQNNGV. The germline V and J ends were trimmed by 5 bases and 5 bases, with 18 bases remaining between them. This CDR3 is 15 amino acids long. TCRdb called the RT-PCR reads again in MiXCR, with one record for every CDR3 protein. Altogether about 580,000 distinct CDR3 sequences are present, roughly 15% being singletons, with the ten largest covering roughly 10%. This clonotype turned up a few times. The origin of this receptor is a man in his fifties who received an inactivated influenza vaccine. The chain couples TRBV11-2 to TRBJ2-5; the D is unclear. Material: PBMCs from blood, obtained 11 to 12 days after vaccination. CDR3 DNA sequence: TGTGCCAGCAGCCCCCTCTTAATGGACCGGGAGACCCAGTACTTC. Its translation is CASSPLLMDRETQYF.